This entry concerns a single T cell receptor (beta chain). Its antigen is unknown. This specimen comes from a study of cytomegalovirus exposure and HLA in healthy donors. Study in general: A prior study identified approximately 120 million unique TCR beta sequences from roughly 180 million T cells. Study outcomes and limitations: The classifier, whose performance was assessed in both the original and validation cohorts, reportedly diagnosed cytomegalovirus status with high specificity and sensitivity. Rare TCR sequences dominated, though some public TCRs recurred in many donors.

The PCR used 60 Vbeta and 13 Jbeta primers. Produced via immunoSEQ multiplex PCR; TCRdb's table is partial and in-frame only. The sample includes about 130,000 clones, 65% to 90% of them seen just once. V lost 5 bases, J lost 2 bases, and 6 bases stayed unmatched. The CDR3 has 15 amino acids. Per germline, CDR1 LNHDA and CDR2 SQIVND (reference sequence). Sequences were obtained from PBMCs. The sequence was obtained from a man aged 45 to 65 in good health and CMV-seronegative. This sequence joins TRBV19 and TRBJ2-7, with TRBD1 identical over 10 bases. CDR3 sequence: CASSRGTGATYEQYF. The CDR3 bases are TGTGCCAGTAGTCGTGGGACAGGGGCGACCTACGAGCAGTACTTC.